A single sample is the source of the 8 T cell receptor beta chains below, sequenced in a study of T cell changes during pregnancy in multiple sclerosis. Assay: immunoSEQ multiplex PCR; the TCRdb copy retains only in-frame clones and omits some. In the table there are some 100,000 clones, about 92% of which are singletons. The source was peripheral blood, collected in the second trimester of pregnancy. Receptors originate from a female donor with multiple sclerosis, enrolled in a pregnancy study.

The rearrangement links TRBV19 to TRBJ1-5; no clear D gene. This CDR3 has 12 amino acids. With 5 bases removed from V and 3 bases from J, the gap between germline ends came to 5 bases. Germline V CDR1 and CDR2: LNHDA, SQIVND (reference sequence). CDR3 bases: TGTGCCAGTAGTGAACACAATCAGCCCCAGCATTTT. Its protein product is CASSEHNQPQHF.

V usage is TRBV29-1 and J usage is TRBJ2-2; D may be TRBD2 (7 bases). Trimming left V 6 bases short and J 6 bases short, with 14 bases between. This CDR3 comprises 13 residues. Germline assignment: CDR1 SQVTM and CDR2 ANQGSEA. CDR3 region: CSVKWGGPGELFF. CDR3 DNA: TGCAGCGTCAAATGGGGGGGGCCCGGGGAGCTGTTTTTT.

The chain carries TRBV6-6 and TRBJ2-1, with a weak D call TRBD2 (5 bases). The CDR3 runs to 14 residues. The germline gives CDR1 MNHNY, CDR2 SVGAGI (reference sequence). The V end lost 5 bases, the J end lost 7 bases, and 15 bases lay between the germline ends. The chain's CDR3 is CASSGWERNNEQFF. DNA for the CDR3: TGTGCCAGCAGTGGGTGGGAGCGTAATAATGAGCAGTTCTTC.

The chain combines TRBV28 with TRBJ2-3; TRBD2 aligns across 9 bases. The CDR3 is 15 amino acids. Germline CDR1 and CDR2: MDHEN and SYDVKM. The V segment lost 5 bases and the J segment 3 bases; nucleotides outside the gene matches: 6. This chain's CDR3 is CASSLAGGRTDTQYF. CDR3 nucleotides: TGTGCCAGCAGTCTGGCGGGGGGGCGAACAGATACGCAGTATTTT.

The rearrangement links TRBV29-1 to TRBJ1-2; D not certain. The V and J ends lost 2 bases and 4 bases respectively, with 8 bases between them. This CDR3 contains 12 residues. Germline V gene sequence: CDR1 SQVTM, CDR2 ANQGSEA. The DNA of the CDR3 is TGCAGCGTTGAACGGGTAGGCTATGGCTACACCTTC. Residues: CSVERVGYGYTF.

This clone has only one observation. The gene calls are TRBV19 and TRBJ2-2; unclear D gene. Per the germline V gene, CDR1 is LNHDA and CDR2 is SQIVND (reference sequence). Trimming pared 2 bases from V and 3 bases from J, leaving 4 bases between. The CDR3 runs to 13 residues. The CDR3, as DNA: TGTGCCAGTAGTATAATATACACCGGGGAGCTGTTTTTT. Amino acid sequence: CASSIIYTGELFF.

The chain recombines TRBV4-1 with TRBJ2-7; 12 nucleotides match TRBD1. The J segment lost 6 bases and the V segment lost 4 bases, leaving 7 bases of the junction unmatched. Germline loops: CDR1 MGHRA, CDR2 YSYEKL. CDR3 size: 15 residues. CDR3 sequence reads: CASSRDRGPISEQYF. DNA for the CDR3: TGCGCCAGCAGCCGGGACAGGGGGCCTATATCCGAGCAGTACTTC.

V is TRBV28 and J is TRBJ1-1; D ambiguous. Per the germline V gene, CDR1 is MDHEN and CDR2 is SYDVKM. V lost 5 bases to trimming and J lost 0 bases, with 4 bases between them. This CDR3 is built from 12 residues. CDR3 protein: CASSPMNTEAFF. For the CDR3, the DNA is TGTGCCAGCAGTCCAATGAACACTGAAGCTTTCTTT.